This TCR beta chain stems from a study of OX40 agonist ivuxolimab in advanced cancers. Whole-study context: One patient with hepatocellular carcinoma and two with cutaneous melanoma, three in all, had partial responses.

TCRdb keeps only in-frame clones here, not all; method: immunoSEQ multiplex PCR. This table has around 53,000 clones, 88% appearing once. V was clipped by 0 bases and J by 6 bases, with 2 bases between them. CDR1 is SGHRS and CDR2 is YFSETQ in the germline V gene. The CDR3 totals 11 residues. This sequence joins TRBV5-1 and TRBJ2-3, with D uncertain. This receptor was taken from an adult with an advanced solid tumor such as melanoma, head and neck, liver or kidney cancer. Sequences were derived from CD4+ or CD8+ T cells sorted from blood, sampled in a trial of the OX40 agonist ivuxolimab. For the CDR3, the DNA is TGCGCCAGCAGCTTGGGGGATACGCAGTATTTT. Its protein is CASSLGDTQYF.